The clone carrying this TCR beta chain has ten or more counts. A single record per CDR3 protein comes from TCRdb applying MiXCR to the PCR reads. The table lists over 600,000 distinct CDR3 sequences, about 20% of them singletons. This entry comes from a study of molecular identifiers for immune sequencing clone quantification. Sequencing libraries of naive CD8 cells derived from approximately 20,000 to 980,000 sorted cells with 10%, 30% or 50% RNA. Sorted naive CD8 T cells were those defined as CD8+CD4-CCR7+CD45RA+. The CDR3 runs to 16 residues. Trimming removed 0 bases from V and 8 bases from J; junction bases left unmatched: 9. From germline, CDR1 is DFQATT and CDR2 SNEGSKA (reference sequence).

What was sequenced was naive CD8+ T cells from blood, with Jurkat cell RNA spiked in. Indicated subset: FACS-sorted CD8+CD4-CCR7+CD45RA+ naive T cells. The rearrangement uses TRBV20-1 and TRBJ2-3; the match to TRBD2 covers 12 bases. The origin of this receptor is a human donor in good health. Some libraries in this study had Jurkat cell RNA spiked in. CDR3 sequence reads: CSAREGTSGWYGTQYF. The CDR3 DNA sequence: TGCAGTGCTAGAGAAGGGACTAGCGGGTGGTATGGTACGCAGTATTTT.